The sequence of this T cell receptor beta chain was determined in a study of blood T cell repertoires in COVID-19 (TCRdb year 2020). Concerning the study at large: Samples from collaborators originated in the United States, Italy and Spain and spanned both the acute and convalescent phases of COVID-19. The material from the prospective study consisted of cDNA or gDNA derived from T cells, B-cell-depleted T cells, or PBMCs. Subjects who had been exposed to COVID-19, were actively infected with it, or had recovered from it provided the deeply sampled blood TCRbeta repertoires that made up the dataset. HLA class I and class II types, where available, came from metadata supplied by the sample provider rather than from assay-based typing. The samples were drawn from two sources: the first 160 participants of the ongoing ImmuneRACE study, and over 1,000 subjects contributed by 6 global collaborators. The sample metadata nearly always contained a de-identified subject ID, COVID-19 status, age in years and sex. The repertoires were released in a freely available public database meant as a resource for research on the immune response to SARS-CoV-2. What the work shows at the level of the full study, not this receptor alone: The quantity of clinical and demographic metadata differed by source and by participant and was supplied without curation.

V loses 2 bases, J loses 8 bases, and the germline ends lie 21 bases apart. The germline V gene (reference sequence) yields LGHDT for CDR1 and YNNKEL for CDR2. From its cysteine to its phenylalanine, the CDR3 spans 16 amino acids. Only CDR3 DNA is held: 48 bases, read in frame from base 1. A remark on this clone: The specificity of this receptor is unknown. No much larger clonotype is one base removed from it; base qualities were not supplied.

The collaborating institutions used their own protocols to collect whole blood in K2EDTA tubes. For TCRbeta analysis, collaborators shipped samples in one of three forms: frozen whole blood, isolated PBMCs, or DNA extracted from either of those sample types. TCRbeta CDR3 regions were amplified from genomic DNA by means of the immunoSEQ Assay, a bias-controlled multiplex PCR. On the authors' methods: Within the assay, amplification of reference gene primers was used to estimate how many nucleated cells each sample contained. To quantify the absolute abundance of each unique TCRbeta CDR3 rearrangement, sequence reads were collapsed and filtered. Productive Simpson clonality was computed per sample as the square root of Simpson's diversity index over productive rearrangements. TCRdb took this table from immuneACCESS and kept in-frame rearrangements with V and J called. Such tables lack part of the clones; where checked against another copy, unresolved V genes explain under half of the gap, and the rest is unexplained. D and trimming were read from the DNA, whereas the V and J calls and clone size are those reported in that table. In this sample the table shows around 200,000 clones, less than 90% of which occur a single time. The ten largest account for 1.1% of the sample.

The TCR was taken from a man aged 25-45 years with acute or convalescent COVID-19. Recombination linked TRBV3-1 (or the pseudogene TRBV3-2) to TRBJ1-2; the D gene is unclear. Material: peripheral blood. The DNA sequence follows: TGTGCCAGCAGCCAATTGTCCCCCGGGTCTTATAAGGGCTACACCTTC. Translated, this gives CASSQLSPGSYKGYTF.